The clone carrying this T cell receptor beta chain came up a few times. The data were taken from a study of shared T cell receptors in the human thymus. The data were produced by immunoSEQ multiplex PCR, yet TCRdb's version contains in-frame clones alone and is incomplete. The sample holds roughly 500,000 clones; about four fifths are singletons and the top ten take 0.013%. Unmatched junction bases numbered 1, after V lost 1 base and J lost 0 bases. The germline CDR1 and CDR2 sequences are SGHAT and FQNNGV. This CDR3 has 16 amino acids. These same records also appear under a second study, on human thymus T cells.

The sample was thymocytes. The gene calls are TRBV11-2 and TRBJ2-2; TRBD2 agrees at 8 bases. The source is a boy younger than two with a congenital heart defect. Written as DNA, the CDR3 is TGTGCCAGCAGCTTAGCGGGAGGGCCGAACACCGGGGAGCTGTTTTTT. Translation: CASSLAGGPNTGELFF. The whole variable domain, filled in from reference TRBV11-2 and TRBJ2-2, reads EAGVAQSPRYKIIEKRQSVAFWCNPISGHATLYWYQQILGQGPKLLIQFQNNGVVDDSQLPKDRFSAERLKGVDSTLKIQPAKLEDSAVYLCASSLAGGPNTGELFFGEGSRLTVL.